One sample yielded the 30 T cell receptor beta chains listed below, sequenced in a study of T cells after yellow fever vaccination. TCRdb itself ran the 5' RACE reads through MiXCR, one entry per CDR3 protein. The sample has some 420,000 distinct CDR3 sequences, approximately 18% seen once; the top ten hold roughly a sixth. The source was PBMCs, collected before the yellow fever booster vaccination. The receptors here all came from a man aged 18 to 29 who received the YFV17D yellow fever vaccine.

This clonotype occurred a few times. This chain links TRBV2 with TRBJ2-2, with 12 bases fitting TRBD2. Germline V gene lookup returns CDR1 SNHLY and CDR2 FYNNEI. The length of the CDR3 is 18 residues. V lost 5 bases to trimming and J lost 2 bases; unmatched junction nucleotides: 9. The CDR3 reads CASSSLAGGPANTGELFF. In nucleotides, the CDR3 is TGTGCCAGCAGTTCCCTAGCGGGGGGGCCGGCAAACACCGGGGAGCTGTTTTTT.

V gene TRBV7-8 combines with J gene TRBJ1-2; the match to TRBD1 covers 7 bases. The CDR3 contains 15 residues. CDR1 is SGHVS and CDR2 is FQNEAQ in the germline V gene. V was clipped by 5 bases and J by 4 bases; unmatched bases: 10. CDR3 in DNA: TGTGCCAGCAGCGACCACCGGGACAGCGGCTATGGCTACACCTTC. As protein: CASSDHRDSGYGYTF.

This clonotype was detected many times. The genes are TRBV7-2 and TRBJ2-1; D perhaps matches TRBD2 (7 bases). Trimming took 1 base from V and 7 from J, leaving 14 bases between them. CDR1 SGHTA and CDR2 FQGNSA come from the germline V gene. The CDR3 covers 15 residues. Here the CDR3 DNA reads TGTGCCAGCAGCTTAGATTTGGCGGGGGCAAATGAGCAGTTCTTC. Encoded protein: CASSLDLAGANEQFF.

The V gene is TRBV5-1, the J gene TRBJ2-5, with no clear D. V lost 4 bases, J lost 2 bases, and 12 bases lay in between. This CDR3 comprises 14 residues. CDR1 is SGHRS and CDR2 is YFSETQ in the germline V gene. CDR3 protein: CASSPRAKQETQYF. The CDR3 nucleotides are TGCGCCAGCAGCCCCCGGGCCAAACAAGAGACCCAGTACTTC.

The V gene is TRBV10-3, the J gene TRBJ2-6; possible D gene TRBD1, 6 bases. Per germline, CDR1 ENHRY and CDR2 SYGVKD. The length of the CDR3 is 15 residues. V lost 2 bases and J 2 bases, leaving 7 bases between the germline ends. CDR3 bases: TGTGCCATCAGTGAGGAGGGGGCTGGGGCCAACGTCCTGACTTTC. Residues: CAISEEGAGANVLTF.

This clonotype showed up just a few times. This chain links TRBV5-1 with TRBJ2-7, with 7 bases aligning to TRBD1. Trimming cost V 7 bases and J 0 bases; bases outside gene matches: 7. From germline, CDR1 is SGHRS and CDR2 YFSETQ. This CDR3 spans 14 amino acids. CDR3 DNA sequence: TGCGCCAGCGCTGAGGGGGCAAGCTCCTACGAGCAGTACGTC. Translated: CASAEGASSYEQYV.

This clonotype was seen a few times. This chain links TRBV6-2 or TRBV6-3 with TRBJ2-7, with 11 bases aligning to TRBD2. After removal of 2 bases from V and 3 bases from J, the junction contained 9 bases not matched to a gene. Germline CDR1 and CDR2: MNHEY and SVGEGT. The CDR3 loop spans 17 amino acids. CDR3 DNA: TGTGCCAGCAGTTACCGTACTAGCGGGGGCTACCTCTACGAGCAGTACGTC. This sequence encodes CASSYRTSGGYLYEQYV.

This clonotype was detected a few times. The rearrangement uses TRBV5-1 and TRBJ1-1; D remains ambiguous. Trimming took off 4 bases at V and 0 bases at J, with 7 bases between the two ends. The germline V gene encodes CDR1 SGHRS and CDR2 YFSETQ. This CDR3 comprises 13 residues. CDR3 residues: CASSRSLNTEAFF. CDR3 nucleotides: TGCGCCAGCAGCCGATCCCTGAACACTGAAGCTTTCTTT.

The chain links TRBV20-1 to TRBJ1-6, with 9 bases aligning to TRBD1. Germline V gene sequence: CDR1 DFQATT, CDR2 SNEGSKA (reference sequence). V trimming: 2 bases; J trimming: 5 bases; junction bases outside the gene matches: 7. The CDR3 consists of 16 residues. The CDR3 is CSARLRTGVDNSPLHF. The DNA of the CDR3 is TGCAGTGCTAGACTTAGGACAGGGGTTGATAATTCACCCCTCCACTTT.

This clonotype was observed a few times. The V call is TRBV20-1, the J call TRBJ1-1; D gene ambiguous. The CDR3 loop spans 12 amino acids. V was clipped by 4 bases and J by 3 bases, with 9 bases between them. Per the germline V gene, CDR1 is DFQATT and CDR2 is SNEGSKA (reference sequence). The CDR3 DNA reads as TGCAGTGCTAAACTTCAGTACACTGAAGCTTTCTTT. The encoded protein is CSAKLQYTEAFF.

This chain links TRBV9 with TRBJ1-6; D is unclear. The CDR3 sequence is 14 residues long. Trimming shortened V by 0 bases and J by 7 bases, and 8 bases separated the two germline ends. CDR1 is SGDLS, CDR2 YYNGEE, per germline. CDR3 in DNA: TGTGCCAGCAGCGTAGATGGATGGAATTCACCCCTCCACTTT. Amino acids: CASSVDGWNSPLHF.

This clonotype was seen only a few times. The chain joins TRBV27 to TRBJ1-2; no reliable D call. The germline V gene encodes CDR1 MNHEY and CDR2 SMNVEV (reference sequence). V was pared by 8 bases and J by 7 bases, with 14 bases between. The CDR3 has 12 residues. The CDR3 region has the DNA TGTGCCAGCGCGCCCCAAGAGGGTGGCTACACCTTC. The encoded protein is CASAPQEGGYTF.

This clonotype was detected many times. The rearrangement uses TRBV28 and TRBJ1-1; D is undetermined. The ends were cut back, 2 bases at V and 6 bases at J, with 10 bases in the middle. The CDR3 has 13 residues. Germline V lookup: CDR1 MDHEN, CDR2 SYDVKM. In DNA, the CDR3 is TGTGCCAGCAGTTTACCGGTCTCTTCTGAAGCTTTCTTT. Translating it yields CASSLPVSSEAFF.

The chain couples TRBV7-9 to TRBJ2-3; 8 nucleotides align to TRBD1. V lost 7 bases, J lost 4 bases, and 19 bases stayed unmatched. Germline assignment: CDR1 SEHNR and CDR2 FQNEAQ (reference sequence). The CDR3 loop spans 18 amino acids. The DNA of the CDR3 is TGTGCCAGCATCCTTTCACCCGGACAGGGCGGGCGAGCAGATACGCAGTATTTT. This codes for CASILSPGQGGRADTQYF.

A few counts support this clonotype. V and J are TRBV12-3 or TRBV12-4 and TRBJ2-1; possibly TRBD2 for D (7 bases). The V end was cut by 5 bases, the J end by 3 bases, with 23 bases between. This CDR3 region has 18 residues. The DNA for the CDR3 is TGTGCCAGCAGTCCCCCTAGGGGGGGGAAAAGGGGCTACAATGAGCAGTTCTTC. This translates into CASSPPRGGKRGYNEQFF.

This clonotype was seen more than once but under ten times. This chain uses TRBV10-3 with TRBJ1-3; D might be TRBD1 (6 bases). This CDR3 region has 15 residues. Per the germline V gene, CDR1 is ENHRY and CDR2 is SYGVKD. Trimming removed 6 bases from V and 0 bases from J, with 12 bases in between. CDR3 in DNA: TGTGCCATCAGGGATACAGGGATCTCTGGAAACACCATATATTTT. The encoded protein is CAIRDTGISGNTIYF.

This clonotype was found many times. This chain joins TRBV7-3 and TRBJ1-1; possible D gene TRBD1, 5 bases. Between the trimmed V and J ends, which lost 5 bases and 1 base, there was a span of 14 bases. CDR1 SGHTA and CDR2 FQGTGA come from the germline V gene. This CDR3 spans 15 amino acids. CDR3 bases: TGTGCCAGCAGCGGCCGAGTGACAGCGAACACTGAAGCTTTCTTT. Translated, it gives CASSGRVTANTEAFF.

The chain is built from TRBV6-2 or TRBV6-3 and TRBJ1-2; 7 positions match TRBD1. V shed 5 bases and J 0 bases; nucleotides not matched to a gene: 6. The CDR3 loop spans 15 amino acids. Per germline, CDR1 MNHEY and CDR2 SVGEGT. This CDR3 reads CASSTSGTANYGYTF. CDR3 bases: TGTGCCAGCAGTACAAGCGGGACAGCTAACTATGGCTACACCTTC.

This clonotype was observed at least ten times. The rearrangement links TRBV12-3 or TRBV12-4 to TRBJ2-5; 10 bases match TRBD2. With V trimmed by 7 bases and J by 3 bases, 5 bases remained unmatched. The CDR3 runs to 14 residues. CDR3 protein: CASTLAGGKETQYF. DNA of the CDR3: TGTGCCAGCACCTTAGCGGGGGGAAAAGAGACCCAGTACTTC.

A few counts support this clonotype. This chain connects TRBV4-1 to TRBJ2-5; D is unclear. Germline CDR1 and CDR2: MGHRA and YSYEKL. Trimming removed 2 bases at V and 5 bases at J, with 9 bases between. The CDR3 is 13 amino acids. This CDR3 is CASSQLVPETQYF. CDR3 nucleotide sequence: TGCGCCAGCAGCCAACTAGTGCCGGAGACCCAGTACTTC.

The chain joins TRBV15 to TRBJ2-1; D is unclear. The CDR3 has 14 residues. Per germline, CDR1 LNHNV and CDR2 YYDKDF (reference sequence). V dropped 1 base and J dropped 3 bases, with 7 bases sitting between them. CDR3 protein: CATSRGTGYNEQFF. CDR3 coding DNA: TGTGCCACCAGCAGAGGGACGGGCTACAATGAGCAGTTCTTC.

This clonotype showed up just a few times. CDR3 protein: CASSEPSTRGDTQYF. CDR3 coding DNA: TGTGCCAGCAGTGAACCATCCACGCGGGGAGATACGCAGTATTTT. V gene TRBV6-1 combines with J gene TRBJ2-3, with D perhaps TRBD2 (6 bases). Germline-derived CDR1 and CDR2 are MNHNS and SASEGT. The CDR3 runs to 15 residues. Trimming shortened V by 2 bases and J by 5 bases, and 14 bases separated the two germline ends.

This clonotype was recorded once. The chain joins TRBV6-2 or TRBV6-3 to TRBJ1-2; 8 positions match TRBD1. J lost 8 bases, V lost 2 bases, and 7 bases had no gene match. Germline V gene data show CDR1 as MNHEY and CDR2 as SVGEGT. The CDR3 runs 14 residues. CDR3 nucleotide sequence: TGTGCCAGCAGTTACCCGCAGGGGGCGTGGGGCTACACCTTC. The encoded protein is CASSYPQGAWGYTF.

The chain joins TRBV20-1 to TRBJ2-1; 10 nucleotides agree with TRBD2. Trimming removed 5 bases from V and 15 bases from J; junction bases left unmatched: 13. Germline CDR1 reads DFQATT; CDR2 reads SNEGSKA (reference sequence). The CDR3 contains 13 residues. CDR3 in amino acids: CSAWASGGVSRFF. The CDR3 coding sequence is TGCAGTGCTTGGGCAAGCGGGGGGGTCTCTCGGTTCTTC.

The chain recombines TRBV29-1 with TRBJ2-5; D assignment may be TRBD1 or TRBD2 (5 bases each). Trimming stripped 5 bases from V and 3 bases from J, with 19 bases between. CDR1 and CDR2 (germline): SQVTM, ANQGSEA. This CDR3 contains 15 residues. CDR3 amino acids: CSVYHPGALKETQYF. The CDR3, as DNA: TGCAGCGTTTATCATCCCGGGGCATTGAAAGAGACCCAGTACTTC.

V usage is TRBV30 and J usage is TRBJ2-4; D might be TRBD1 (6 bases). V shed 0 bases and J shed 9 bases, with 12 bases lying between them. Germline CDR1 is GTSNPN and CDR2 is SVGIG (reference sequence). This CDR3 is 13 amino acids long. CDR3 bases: TGTGCCTGGAGTGTAGGGGGACGCACCATTCAGTACTTC. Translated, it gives CAWSVGGRTIQYF.

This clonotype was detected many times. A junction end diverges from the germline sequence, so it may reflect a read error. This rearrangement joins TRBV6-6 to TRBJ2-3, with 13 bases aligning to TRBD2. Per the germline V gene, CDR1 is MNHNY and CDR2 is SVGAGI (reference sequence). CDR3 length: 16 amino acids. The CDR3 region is CASSDSTSGGADTQYF. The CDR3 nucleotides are TGTGCCAGCAGTGACTCAACTAGCGGGGGGGCTGATACGCAGTATTTT.

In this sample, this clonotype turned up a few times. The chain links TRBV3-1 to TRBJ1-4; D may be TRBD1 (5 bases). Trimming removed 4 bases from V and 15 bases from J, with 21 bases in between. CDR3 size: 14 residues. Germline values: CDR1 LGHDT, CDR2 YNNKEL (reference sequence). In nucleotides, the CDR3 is TGTGCCAGCAGCCGCTCCGAGGGGCGATACTCGGTGTTTTTT. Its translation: CASSRSEGRYSVFF.

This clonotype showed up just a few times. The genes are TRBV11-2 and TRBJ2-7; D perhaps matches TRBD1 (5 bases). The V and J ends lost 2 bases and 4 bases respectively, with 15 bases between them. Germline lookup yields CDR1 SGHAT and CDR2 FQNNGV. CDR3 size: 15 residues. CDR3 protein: CASSLRRRVVYEQYF. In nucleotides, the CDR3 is TGTGCCAGCAGCTTACGGCGCAGGGTAGTGTACGAGCAGTACTTC.

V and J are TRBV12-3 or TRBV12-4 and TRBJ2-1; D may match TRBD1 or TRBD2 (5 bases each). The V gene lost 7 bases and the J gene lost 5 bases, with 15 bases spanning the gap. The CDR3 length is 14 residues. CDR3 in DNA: TGTGCCAGCACGTCGAGGGAAGGGGACAATGAGCAGTTCTTC. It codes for CASTSREGDNEQFF.